Detailed here is one T cell receptor beta chain. These data come from a study of T cells in tuberculosis. Study-level background: Sequenced TCRs come from CD1B-GMM tetramer-binding T cells.

The CDR3 contains 14 residues. CDR1 is SGHVS and CDR2 is FQNEAQ in the germline V gene. Whole-study results and caveats: Low-affinity CD1B-GMM tetramer-binding T cells may have been missed.

TCR-alpha and TCR-beta chains were sequenced unpaired. Some clones are missing from TCRdb's copy, which holds only in-frame ones; the method was immunoSEQ multiplex PCR. The sample carries about 54,000 clones, approximately 91% recorded once. Thawed, overnight-rested PBMC were stained with GMM-loaded CD1B tetramer, viability dye and anti-CD3, then sorted. The lipid loaded on the CD1B tetramers was C32 glucose monomycolate from Rhodococcus equi. PBMC for tetramer sorting were first depleted of CD14-expressing monocytes. The receptor was derived from an adult woman with latent tuberculosis. This chain uses TRBV7-8 with TRBJ2-5, with 8 bases lining up with TRBD2. The DNA end lines up better with TRBJ2-7; the J call may be wrong. The specimen sequenced was CD1b-GMM tetramer-negative cells sorted from PBMCs. The CDR3 here is CASSPQRERYEQYF. The CDR3, as DNA: TGTGCCAGCAGCCCCCAGCGGGAGCGCTACGAGCAGTACTTC.